Each of the 28 T cell receptor beta chains below was sequenced from the same sample in a study of human T cells and chemical hapten exposure. Documented time point: pre-sensitization, week 0. Stated treatment: therapeutic diphenylcyclopropenone sensitization with weekly scalp DPC. TCRdb fed the RACE reads into MiXCR, producing one record per CDR3 protein. The sample contains 300,000 to 450,000 distinct CDR3 sequences, roughly 5% of which appear only once. The sequencing used whole blood, collected in connection with sensitization to the hapten diphenylcyclopropenone (DPC). The receptors here all came from a woman between 50 and 59 years old with alopecia areata. Some clones in this sample may be carry-over from other donors' samples.

The rearrangement uses TRBV6-2 or TRBV6-3 and TRBJ1-1; tentative D call: TRBD1 (6 bases). In germline, CDR1 is MNHEY, CDR2 SVGEGT. V lost 6 bases, J lost 9 bases, and 11 bases lay in between. The CDR3 loop spans 11 amino acids. The CDR3 bases are TGTGCCAGCAGCCGACAGGAAAAAGCTTTCTTT. This codes for CASSRQEKAFF.

This chain uses TRBV12-3 or TRBV12-4 with TRBJ2-5; 7 bases match TRBD2. This CDR3 contains 14 residues. V was pared by 5 bases and J by 3 bases, with 6 bases of the junction left unmatched. In DNA, the CDR3 is TGTGCCAGCAGTATTGCCGGGGGGAAAGAGACCCAGTACTTC. This gives the protein CASSIAGGKETQYF.

In this sample, this clonotype turned up many times. The chain recombines TRBV5-6 with TRBJ1-2; D not resolved. Germline CDR1 reads SGHDT; CDR2 reads YYEEEE. This CDR3 has 14 residues. V shed 1 base and J shed 3 bases, with 10 bases lying between them. The CDR3 reads CASSLFWGDYGYTF. The CDR3 bases are TGTGCCAGCAGCTTGTTTTGGGGAGACTATGGCTACACCTTC.

The J gene is TRBJ2-1, the V gene TRBV7-2; D may correspond to TRBD1 or TRBD2 (5 bases each). In germline, CDR1 is SGHTA, CDR2 FQGNSA. This CDR3 is 15 amino acids long. Trimming removed 6 bases from V and 7 bases from J, with 19 bases in between. CDR3 sequence (DNA): TGTGCCAGCAGGGGCCACGGGGCCCCTGCAAATGAGCAGTTCTTC. This sequence encodes CASRGHGAPANEQFF.

The DNA of the CDR3 is TGCGCCAGCAGCCAAGGTCCGGGACAGGGCACTGAAGCTTTCTTT. Its translation is CASSQGPGQGTEAFF. The chain is built from TRBV4-1 and TRBJ1-1; 9 bases align to TRBD1. This CDR3 has 15 residues. With 1 base clipped from V and 4 bases from J, the junction kept 4 bases outside the gene matches. Looked up from germline, CDR1 is MGHRA and CDR2 is YSYEKL.

J is TRBJ2-5 and V is TRBV14, with D possibly matching TRBD1 (6 bases). CDR3 length: 14 amino acids. Trimming shortened V by 6 bases and J by 7 bases, and 18 bases separated the two germline ends. Per germline, CDR1 SGHDN and CDR2 FVKESK. In nucleotides, the CDR3 is TGTGCCAGCAGTCGCCGGGACACACCATGGACCCAGTACTTC. Protein: CASSRRDTPWTQYF.

This clonotype was recorded many times. This rearrangement joins TRBV20-1 to TRBJ2-5; TRBD2 might be the D (6 bases). CDR3 length: 15 amino acids. Germline V gene sequence: CDR1 DFQATT, CDR2 SNEGSKA (reference sequence). V was clipped by 0 bases and J by 5 bases, with 16 bases between them. CDR3 nucleotide sequence: TGCAGTGCTAGAGATCCGGCGGGGCCGGGGGAGACCCAGTACTTC. This translates into CSARDPAGPGETQYF.

In its sample, this clonotype was seen many times. Written as DNA, the CDR3 is TGTGCCAGCACCCTAACGGGGGATAGCAATCAGCCCCAGCATTTT. This translates into CASTLTGDSNQPQHF. The chain combines TRBV5-6 with TRBJ1-5, with a tentative D call TRBD1 (5 bases). The CDR3 is made up of 15 amino acids. V lost 6 bases and J lost 0, with 13 bases in between. Germline V gene data show CDR1 as SGHDT and CDR2 as YYEEEE.

The sample holds many counts of this clonotype. The V gene is TRBV2, the J gene TRBJ2-2, with 7 bases aligning to TRBD1. Germline trimming cut 6 bases from V and 6 bases from J; bases unmatched to any gene: 10. The CDR3 is made up of 15 amino acids. Germline loops: CDR1 SNHLY, CDR2 FYNNEI. CDR3 sequence (DNA): TGTGCCAGCAGGGACCACAGGGGTGGCCCCGGGGAGCTGTTTTTT. Its translation is CASRDHRGGPGELFF.

This clonotype was counted only a few times. This may arise from a read error, as a much more abundant clone is one base away. The rearrangement joins TRBV28 to TRBJ2-7; the match to TRBD1 covers 7 bases. Germline CDR1 reads MDHEN; CDR2 reads SYDVKM. This CDR3 comprises 11 residues. CDR3 protein: CASSFGTEGCF. CDR3 bases: TGTGCCAGCAGTTTCGGGACAGAGGGGTGCTTC.

The table lists this clonotype with many counts. The chain couples TRBV18 to TRBJ2-5; the D is unclear. This CDR3 has 15 amino acids. Germline CDR1 and CDR2: KGHSH and LQKENI. V was cut by 3 bases and J by 5 bases, with 16 bases left in between. As DNA, the CDR3 is TGTGCCAGCTCACCCCTCCGGGCCACCGGGGAGACCCAGTACTTC. Translation: CASSPLRATGETQYF.

This clonotype was counted many times. The chain carries TRBV6-6 and TRBJ1-2, with unresolved D. The CDR3 contains 13 residues. Germline V gene data show CDR1 as MNHNY and CDR2 as SVGAGI (reference sequence). With 2 bases removed from V and 3 bases from J, the gap between germline ends came to 7 bases. The CDR3 nucleotides are TGTGCCAGCAGTTACGAACAGTACTATGGCTACACCTTC. Its protein is CASSYEQYYGYTF.

This chain uses TRBV20-1 with TRBJ2-3, with D possibly TRBD2 on 6 matching bases. Per the germline V gene, CDR1 is DFQATT and CDR2 is SNEGSKA (reference sequence). The CDR3 extends over 15 amino acids. The V end was cut by 5 bases, the J end by 1 base, with 16 bases between. Here the CDR3 DNA reads TGCAGTGCTCTCCGGTCGGGACTCGGCACAGATACGCAGTATTTT. Residues: CSALRSGLGTDTQYF.

The chain uses TRBV20-1 and TRBJ1-3; a weak D match, TRBD1 (5 bases). Germline V gene data show CDR1 as DFQATT and CDR2 as SNEGSKA (reference sequence). V was clipped by 4 bases and J by 8 bases, with 18 bases between them. This CDR3 contains 14 residues. CDR3 nucleotide sequence: TGCAGTGCTATTCCGGGACCAAATGCACACACCATATATTTT. Protein sequence: CSAIPGPNAHTIYF.

This clonotype has ten or more counts. The J gene is TRBJ2-4, the V gene TRBV7-8; tentatively, D is TRBD1 (5 bases). V shed 1 base and J shed 0 bases, with 10 bases lying between them. CDR3 length: 16 amino acids. In germline, CDR1 is SGHVS, CDR2 FQNEAQ. CDR3 residues: CASSLGRDLAKNIQYF. DNA for the CDR3: TGTGCCAGCAGCTTAGGCAGGGATTTAGCCAAAAACATTCAGTACTTC.

This clonotype has ten or more counts. This chain joins TRBV28 and TRBJ1-5, with TRBD1 matching 8 bases. The CDR3 runs 14 residues. Germline-derived CDR1 and CDR2 are MDHEN and SYDVKM. V was clipped by 6 bases and J by 4 bases; unmatched bases: 5. The CDR3: CASRGQVPNQPQHF. DNA for the CDR3: TGTGCCAGCAGGGGACAGGTCCCAAATCAGCCCCAGCATTTT.

This clonotype was observed many times. The rearrangement uses TRBV29-1 and TRBJ2-6; D unresolved. Per germline, CDR1 SQVTM and CDR2 ANQGSEA. The CDR3 is 14 amino acids. The V end lost 5 bases, the J end lost 4 bases, and 12 bases lay between the germline ends. CDR3 residues: CSVQGADGANVLTF. The CDR3 bases are TGCAGCGTTCAAGGAGCAGACGGGGCCAACGTCCTGACTTTC.

The chain employs TRBV30 and TRBJ2-7; 7 bases map to TRBD2. V dropped 2 bases and J dropped 6; count of bases not matched to a gene: 4. CDR3 length: 12 residues. Germline assignment: CDR1 GTSNPN and CDR2 SVGIG (reference sequence). The DNA for the CDR3 is TGTGCCTGGAGTCGAGGCGGGGGCGAGCAGTACTTC. Its protein product is CAWSRGGGEQYF.

This clonotype was seen more than once but under ten times. V is TRBV5-1 and J is TRBJ1-1; D is perhaps TRBD1 (6 bases). The CDR3 sequence is 15 residues long. Trimming took off 3 bases at V and 2 bases at J, with 14 bases between the two ends. The germline V gene encodes CDR1 SGHRS and CDR2 YFSETQ. In DNA form, the CDR3 reads TGCGCCAGCAGCTACGATACAGGGTCTAACACTGAAGCTTTCTTT. Its translation is CASSYDTGSNTEAFF.

This clonotype appeared a few times. V and J are TRBV4-1 and TRBJ1-1, with D possibly matching TRBD1 (6 bases). This CDR3 region has 14 residues. Germline V lookup: CDR1 MGHRA, CDR2 YSYEKL. V was cut by 4 bases and J by 4 bases, with 13 bases left in between. The CDR3, as DNA: TGCGCCAGCAGCCCGAGGGGGGCATTCACTGAAGCTTTCTTT. Its protein product is CASSPRGAFTEAFF.

The table lists this clonotype with a few counts. The rearrangement joins TRBV7-2 to TRBJ1-1; possible D gene TRBD1, 5 bases. The V gene's germline CDR1 is SGHTA and CDR2 FQGNSA. The CDR3 is 13 residues long. V was clipped by 1 base and J by 10 bases, with 13 bases between them. CDR3 bases: TGTGCCAGCAGCTTAGAGCCAGGGAGGGGAGCTTTCTTT. Translated, it gives CASSLEPGRGAFF.

This rearrangement joins TRBV25-1 to TRBJ2-3, with D tentatively TRBD2 (6 bases). Per the germline V gene, CDR1 is MGHDK and CDR2 is SYGVNS. The CDR3 length is 14 residues. V lost 4 bases and J lost 3, with 11 bases in between. The CDR3 bases are TGTGCCAGCAGTGTGACTGCGGGGACAGATACGCAGTATTTT. Its protein is CASSVTAGTDTQYF.

This clonotype appeared many times. V gene TRBV2 combines with J gene TRBJ2-2; possible D gene TRBD1, 5 bases. Germline V gene data show CDR1 as SNHLY and CDR2 as FYNNEI. CDR3 length equals 14 residues. The V and J ends lost 7 bases and 7 bases respectively, with 16 bases between them. The CDR3 DNA sequence: TGTGCCAGCACGACAGAAAGGACCGGCGGGGAGCTGTTTTTT. This translates into CASTTERTGGELFF.

In this sample, this clonotype turned up a few times. This sequence joins TRBV5-1 and TRBJ1-4; D is possibly TRBD1 (5 bases). Between the trimmed V and J ends, which lost 4 bases and 4 bases, there was a span of 11 bases. CDR3 length: 14 amino acids. Germline V gives CDR1 SGHRS, CDR2 YFSETQ. This CDR3 reads CASSIQGDNEKLFF. CDR3 nucleotide sequence: TGCGCCAGCAGCATTCAGGGCGATAATGAAAAACTGTTTTTT.

This clonotype was observed at least ten times. This chain connects TRBV27 to TRBJ2-7, with D possibly TRBD1 on 6 matching bases. Germline V gene sequence: CDR1 MNHEY, CDR2 SMNVEV (reference sequence). Deletions cut 5 bases from V and 5 bases from J, with 13 bases between. The CDR3 is 13 amino acids. CDR3 coding DNA: TGTGCCAGCAGTGAGATCAGGGGTAACGAGCAGTACTTC. Translated: CASSEIRGNEQYF.

The chain is built from TRBV6-5 and TRBJ2-4, with D perhaps TRBD2 (5 bases). From germline, CDR1 is MNHEY and CDR2 SVGAGI. V was cut by 10 bases and J by 0 bases, with 7 bases left in between. The CDR3 consists of 12 residues. In nucleotides, the CDR3 is TGTGCCAATCGGGGAGCCAAAAACATTCAGTACTTC. This translates into CANRGAKNIQYF.

Many counts were recorded for this clonotype. The V call is TRBV5-1, the J call TRBJ2-1; 13 positions agree with TRBD2. The germline CDR1 and CDR2 sequences are SGHRS and YFSETQ. Germline trimming cut 3 bases from V and 11 bases from J; bases unmatched to any gene: 8. This CDR3 has 15 amino acids. CDR3 bases: TGCGCCAGCAGCTCCTCGACTAGCGGGAGGACCAAGCAGTTCTTC. It codes for CASSSSTSGRTKQFF.

The chain employs TRBV10-3 and TRBJ2-7; D could derive from TRBD1 or TRBD2 (5 bases each). CDR1 is ENHRY and CDR2 is SYGVKD in the germline V gene. V lost 3 bases and J 5 bases, leaving 14 bases between the germline ends. CDR3 length equals 14 residues. CDR3 DNA: TGTGCCATCAGTGAAAGAGGGGAACCCCACGAGCAGTACTTC. Protein: CAISERGEPHEQYF.